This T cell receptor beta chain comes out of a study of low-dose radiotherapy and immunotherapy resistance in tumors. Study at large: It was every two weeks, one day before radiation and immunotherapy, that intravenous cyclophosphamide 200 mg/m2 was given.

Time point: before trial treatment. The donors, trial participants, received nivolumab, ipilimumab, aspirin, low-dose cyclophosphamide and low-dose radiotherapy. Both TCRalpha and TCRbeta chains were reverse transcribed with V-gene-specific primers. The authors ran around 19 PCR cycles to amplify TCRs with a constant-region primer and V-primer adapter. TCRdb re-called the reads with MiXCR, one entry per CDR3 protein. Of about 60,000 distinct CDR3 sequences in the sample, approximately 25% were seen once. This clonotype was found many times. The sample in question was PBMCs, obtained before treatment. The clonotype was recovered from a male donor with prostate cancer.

CDR3 sequence reads: CASSTDGAGREEKLFF. The CDR3 nucleotides read TGTGCCAGCAGCACAGATGGTGCAGGGAGAGAGGAAAAACTGTTTTTT. This rearrangement joins TRBV7-9 to TRBJ1-4; TRBD1 might be the D (5 bases). Germline V lookup: CDR1 SEHNR, CDR2 FQNEAQ (reference sequence). There are 16 residues in the CDR3. V gave up 5 bases and J gave up 8 bases, with 21 bases separating them.